Listed here are 21 T cell receptor beta chains from one sample, sequenced in a study of CD8+ T cells in alopecia areata. Once RNA had been extracted, it was reverse transcribed into cDNA to act as the sequencing template. The method was immunoSEQ multiplex PCR; TCRdb's version includes in-frame clones alone and lacks a portion of them. Of approximately 180,000 clones in the sample, about 65% are singletons; the top ten hold roughly 1.3%. Treatment reported: oral pan-JAK inhibitor, 5-10 mg twice daily. Sequencing was performed on CD4+ T cells sorted from blood, taken around week 50, from a patient treated with tofacitinib. These receptors were obtained from a human donor with alopecia areata.

The chain employs TRBV29-1 and TRBJ1-2; D possibly corresponds to TRBD1 (5 bases). From germline, CDR1 is SQVTM and CDR2 ANQGSEA. Trimming took off 4 bases at V and 6 bases at J, with 15 bases between the two ends. The CDR3 is 13 residues long. The CDR3 is CSVAEPGSHGYTF. The DNA for the CDR3 is TGCAGCGTTGCCGAGCCAGGGTCCCATGGCTACACCTTC.

The genes are TRBV7-2 and TRBJ2-1; 8 nucleotides line up with TRBD1. This CDR3 comprises 16 residues. Germline CDR1 and CDR2: SGHTA and FQGNSA. Trimming took 3 bases from V and 7 from J; bases not matched to a gene: 11. The CDR3: CASSLAYGQGGNEQFF. The DNA for the CDR3 is TGTGCCAGCAGCTTGGCGTATGGACAGGGTGGTAATGAGCAGTTCTTC.

The chain is built from TRBV16 and TRBJ1-1; TRBD1 is a possible D gene (5 bases). The CDR3 sequence is 14 residues long. V lost 0 bases, J lost 1 base, and 6 bases lay in between. The V gene's germline CDR1 is KGHSY and CDR2 FQNENV. The CDR3 is CASSQSRGNTEAFF. CDR3 nucleotide sequence: TGTGCCAGCAGCCAATCAAGGGGGAACACTGAAGCTTTCTTT.

This chain uses TRBV20-1 with TRBJ1-1, with D uncertain. The germline CDR1 and CDR2 sequences are DFQATT and SNEGSKA (reference sequence). The CDR3 is 11 amino acids. The germline V and J ends were trimmed by 5 bases and 3 bases, with 7 bases remaining between them. The CDR3 DNA reads TGCAGTGCTGTGATTTACACTGAAGCTTTCTTT. Amino acids: CSAVIYTEAFF.

The rearrangement joins TRBV7-3 to TRBJ2-1; 9 bases are a match to TRBD1. Germline CDR1 is SGHTA and CDR2 is FQGTGA. The CDR3 loop spans 15 amino acids. V dropped 4 bases and J dropped 9; count of bases not matched to a gene: 10. The CDR3 reads CASSSPGQGTGEQFF. DNA for the CDR3: TGTGCCAGCAGCTCGCCGGGACAGGGAACGGGTGAGCAGTTCTTC.

This clone showed up just once. The V call is TRBV27, the J call TRBJ1-5; 7 nucleotides align to TRBD1. This CDR3 has 14 amino acids. Germline V gene sequence: CDR1 MNHEY, CDR2 SMNVEV (reference sequence). The ends lost 6 bases at V and 11 bases at J; junction bases unmatched: 13. CDR3 residues: CASRPRGTTGTQHF. The DNA for the CDR3 is TGTGCCAGCAGACCCAGGGGGACGACAGGGACCCAGCATTTT.

V gene TRBV29-1 combines with J gene TRBJ2-5; 9 bases match TRBD1. Trimming took 4 bases from V and 3 from J; bases not matched to a gene: 3. Germline CDR1 is SQVTM and CDR2 is ANQGSEA. The CDR3 loop spans 13 amino acids. CDR3 residues: CSVVQGAEETQYF. The DNA for the CDR3 is TGCAGCGTTGTACAGGGGGCAGAAGAGACCCAGTACTTC.

The gene calls are TRBV9 and TRBJ1-6; TRBD1 might be the D (5 bases). Trimming pared 2 bases from V and 6 bases from J, leaving 9 bases between. CDR1 and CDR2 (germline): SGDLS, YYNGEE. This CDR3 contains 14 residues. The CDR3 reads CASSVGTSNSPLHF. The CDR3 region has the DNA TGTGCCAGCAGCGTGGGGACTTCTAATTCACCCCTCCACTTT. The full variable domain, its missing parts supplied by reference TRBV9 and TRBJ1-6, is DSGVTQTPKHLITATGQRVTLRCSPRSGDLSVYWYQQSLDQGLQFLIQYYNGEERAKGNILERFSAQQFPDLHSELNLSSLELGDSALYFCASSVGTSNSPLHFGNGTRLTVT.

The chain uses TRBV7-2 and TRBJ2-5, with D unresolved. The germline CDR1 and CDR2 sequences are SGHTA and FQGNSA. V was cut by 5 bases and J by 3 bases, with 16 bases left in between. The CDR3 runs 15 residues. CDR3 sequence (DNA): TGTGCCAGCAGCCTCCTATCGGCCACAAAAGAGACCCAGTACTTC. It encodes CASSLLSATKETQYF.

V is TRBV14 and J is TRBJ1-4; D ambiguous. The V gene lost 4 bases and the J gene lost 8 bases, with 11 bases spanning the gap. CDR3 length equals 13 residues. Germline loops: CDR1 SGHDN, CDR2 FVKESK. CDR3 region: CASSPSGSEKLFF. The DNA for the CDR3 is TGTGCCAGCAGCCCTAGCGGGAGCGAAAAACTGTTTTTT.

The chain uses TRBV5-6 and TRBJ1-1, with D possibly matching TRBD1 (5 bases). This CDR3 contains 13 residues. The germline V gene has CDR1 SGHDT and CDR2 YYEEEE. V gave up 3 bases and J gave up 6 bases, with 12 bases separating them. The CDR3 protein is CASSSGPVAEAFF. CDR3 coding DNA: TGTGCCAGCAGCTCGGGACCGGTGGCTGAAGCTTTCTTT.

This clone was detected a few times. V usage is TRBV29-1 and J usage is TRBJ2-3; D not resolved. V was cut by 4 bases and J by 3 bases, with 17 bases left in between. Germline CDR1 and CDR2: SQVTM and ANQGSEA. There are 15 residues in the CDR3. CDR3 sequence: CSVGNRFRGTDTQYF. CDR3 nucleotides: TGCAGCGTTGGAAATAGGTTCCGAGGTACAGATACGCAGTATTTT.

This sequence joins TRBV15 and TRBJ2-5; TRBD1 might be the D (5 bases). Germline lookup yields CDR1 LNHNV and CDR2 YYDKDF (reference sequence). CDR3 size: 14 residues. V was trimmed by 0 bases and J by 5 bases, leaving 10 bases between them. The CDR3 spells CATSRDRAGETQYF. CDR3 nucleotide sequence: TGTGCCACCAGCAGAGATCGGGCAGGGGAGACCCAGTACTTC.

The chain uses TRBV5-1 and TRBJ2-1, with 8 bases that match TRBD1. The CDR3 is 14 amino acids. The germline gives CDR1 SGHRS, CDR2 YFSETQ. J lost 5 bases, V lost 4 bases, and 5 bases had no gene match. The DNA of the CDR3 is TGCGCCAGCAGCCCTGGACAGGGTAACAATGAGCAGTTCTTC. It codes for CASSPGQGNNEQFF.

The chain joins TRBV30 to TRBJ2-6; 7 nucleotides agree with TRBD1. This CDR3 region has 15 residues. Germline V gene data show CDR1 as GTSNPN and CDR2 as SVGIG (reference sequence). Trimming cost V 6 bases and J 2 bases; bases outside gene matches: 7. The CDR3 bases are TGTGCCTGCCTTAAGACAGGGACTGGGGCCAACGTCCTGACTTTC. Translation gives CACLKTGTGANVLTF.

The rearrangement joins TRBV25-1 to TRBJ1-1; perhaps TRBD1 as D (5 bases). The CDR3 is 14 residues long. Germline CDR1 MGHDK, CDR2 SYGVNS. The germline V and J ends were trimmed by 4 bases and 5 bases, with 14 bases remaining between them. The CDR3 DNA reads TGTGCCAGCAGTGCGGAGGGACCTAAGACTGAAGCTTTCTTT. This codes for CASSAEGPKTEAFF.

The rearrangement links TRBV5-6 to TRBJ2-5; 8 bases match TRBD1. There are 15 residues in the CDR3. J gave up 5 bases and V 3 bases, and 9 bases lay outside the gene matches. Germline V CDR1 and CDR2: SGHDT, YYEEEE. The CDR3 DNA sequence: TGTGCCAGCAGCTCCGGAGGACAGGGTCGGGAGACCCAGTACTTC. Protein product: CASSSGGQGRETQYF.

This clone has just one count. Other DNA sequences from this sample encode an identical CDR3 as well. The V call is TRBV30, the J call TRBJ1-6; perhaps TRBD1 as D (5 bases). V was pared by 0 bases and J by 7 bases, with 7 bases between. The CDR3 has 13 residues. Germline V CDR1 and CDR2: GTSNPN, SVGIG (reference sequence). The CDR3 coding sequence is TGTGCCTGGAGTGTACAGGAGAATTCACCCCTCCACTTT. Encoded protein: CAWSVQENSPLHF.

The sample holds one count of this clone. The CDR3 nucleotides are TGCGCCAGCAGCTTGCTAGGTATCCAAGAGACCCAGTACTTC. Translating it yields CASSLLGIQETQYF. This chain uses TRBV5-1 with TRBJ2-5; no clear D gene. With 1 base removed from V and 1 base from J, the gap between germline ends came to 8 bases. Germline-derived CDR1 and CDR2 are SGHRS and YFSETQ. The CDR3 is made up of 14 amino acids. Based on the CDR3 plus reference TRBV5-1 and TRBJ2-5, the full variable domain is KAGVTQTPRYLIKTRGQQVTLSCSPISGHRSVSWYQQTPGQGLQFLFEYFSETQRNKGNFPGRFSGRQFSNSRSEMNVSTLELGDSALYLCASSLLGIQETQYFGPGTRLLVL.

This clone was counted a single time. The chain couples TRBV2 to TRBJ2-3, with 9 bases aligning to TRBD2. Losses at the gene ends were 5 bases for V and 5 bases for J; bases not matched to a gene: 8. The CDR3 consists of 15 residues. Germline CDR1 SNHLY, CDR2 FYNNEI. CDR3: CASSPGLAGVDTQYF. CDR3 nucleotides: TGTGCCAGCAGTCCGGGACTAGCAGGGGTAGATACGCAGTATTTT.

V is TRBV5-4 and J is TRBJ2-1; D could derive from TRBD1 or TRBD2 (5 bases each). V gave up 2 bases and J gave up 10 bases, with 10 bases separating them. The CDR3 spans 12 residues. Germline V lookup: CDR1 SGHNT, CDR2 YYREEE (reference sequence). The CDR3 sequence: CASSFMGVEQFF. CDR3 nucleotide sequence: TGTGCCAGCAGCTTCATGGGGGTCGAGCAGTTCTTC.